This T cell receptor beta chain derives from a study of vaccination and CD4 T cells after COVID-19. The Oncomine TCR Beta short-read assay sequenced DNA from cultured CD4+ T cells. Via MiXCR, TCRdb re-called the PCR reads, giving one row per CDR3 protein. This table holds more than 15,000 distinct CDR3 sequences, about 56% found once. Germline trimming cut 6 bases from V and 3 bases from J; bases unmatched to any gene: 10. CDR1 is MNHNS and CDR2 is SASEGT in the germline V gene. CDR3 length: 15 residues. This clonotype has a handful of counts. Its specificity is unknown. Stated treatment: approximately nine-day PBMC culture with coronavirus spike peptide pools or control peptides (ViraFEST assay).

The receptor was derived from a human donor who had recovered from COVID-19. This sample comprised CD4+ T cells from blood, cultured in vitro, obtained before SARS-CoV-2 vaccination. The chain employs TRBV6-1 and TRBJ1-1; the match to TRBD1 covers 7 bases. The CDR3 coding sequence is TGTGCCAGCAGCCGCCAGGGGGACGGATACACTGAAGCTTTCTTT. It is translated as CASSRQGDGYTEAFF.